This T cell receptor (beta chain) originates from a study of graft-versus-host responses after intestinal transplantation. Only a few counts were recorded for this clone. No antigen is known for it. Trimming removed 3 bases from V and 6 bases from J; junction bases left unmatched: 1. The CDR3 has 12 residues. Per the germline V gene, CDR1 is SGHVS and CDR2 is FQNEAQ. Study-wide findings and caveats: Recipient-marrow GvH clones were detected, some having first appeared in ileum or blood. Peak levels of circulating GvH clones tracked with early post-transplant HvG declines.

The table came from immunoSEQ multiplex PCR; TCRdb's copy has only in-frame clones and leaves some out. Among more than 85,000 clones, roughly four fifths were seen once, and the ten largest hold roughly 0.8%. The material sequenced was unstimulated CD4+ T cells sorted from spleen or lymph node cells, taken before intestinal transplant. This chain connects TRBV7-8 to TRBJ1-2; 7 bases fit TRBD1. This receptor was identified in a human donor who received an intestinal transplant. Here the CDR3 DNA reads TGTGCCAGCAGCTTGGGACAGAATGGCTACACCTTC. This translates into CASSLGQNGYTF.